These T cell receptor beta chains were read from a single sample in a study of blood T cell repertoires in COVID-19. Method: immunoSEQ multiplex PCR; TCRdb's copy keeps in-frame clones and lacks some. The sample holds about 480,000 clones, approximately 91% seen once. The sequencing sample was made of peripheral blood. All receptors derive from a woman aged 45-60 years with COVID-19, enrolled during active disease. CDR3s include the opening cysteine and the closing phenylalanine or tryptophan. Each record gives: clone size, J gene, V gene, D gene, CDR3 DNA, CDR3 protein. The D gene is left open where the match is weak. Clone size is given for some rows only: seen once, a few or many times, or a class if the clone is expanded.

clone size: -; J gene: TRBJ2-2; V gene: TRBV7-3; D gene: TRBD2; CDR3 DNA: TGTGCCAGCAGTCCGGGACTAACGAACACCGGGGAGCTGTTTTTT; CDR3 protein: CASSPGLTNTGELFF
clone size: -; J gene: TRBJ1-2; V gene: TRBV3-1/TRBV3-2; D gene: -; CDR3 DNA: TGTGCCAGCAGCCAAGGGACAGCGTGGGAGTCCTGGTATGGCTACACCTTC; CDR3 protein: CASSQGTAWESWYGYTF
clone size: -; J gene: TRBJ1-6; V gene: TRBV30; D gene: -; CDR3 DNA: TGTGCCTGGAGTGTACGAGGCACATCTAATTCACCCCTCCACTTT; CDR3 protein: CAWSVRGTSNSPLHF
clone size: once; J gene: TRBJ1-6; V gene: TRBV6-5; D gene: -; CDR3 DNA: TGTGCCAGCAGAAACAGGGCCCGATCACCCCTCCACTTT; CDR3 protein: CASRNRARSPLHF
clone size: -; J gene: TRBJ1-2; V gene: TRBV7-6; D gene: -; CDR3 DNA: TGTGCCAGCAGCCCCCGCGAGGAGGGAAGTGGCTACACCTTC; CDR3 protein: CASSPREEGSGYTF
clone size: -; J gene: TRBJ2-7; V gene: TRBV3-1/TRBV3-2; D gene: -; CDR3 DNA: TGTGCCAGCAGCCCCAGGCGACACCCCTCCTACGAGCAGTACTTC; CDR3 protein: CASSPRRHPSYEQYF
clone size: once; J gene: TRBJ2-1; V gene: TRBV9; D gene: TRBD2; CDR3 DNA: TGTGCCAGCAGCGGTGGAGGCGGGGGGGCCTACAATGAGCAGTTCTTC; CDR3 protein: CASSGGGGGAYNEQFF
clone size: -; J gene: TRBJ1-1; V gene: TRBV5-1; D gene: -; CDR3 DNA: TGCGCCAGCAGCTTCCACGGAGAGGCGGAAGCTTTCTTT; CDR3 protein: CASSFHGEAEAFF
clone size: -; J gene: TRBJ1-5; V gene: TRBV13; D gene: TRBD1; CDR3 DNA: TGTGCCAGCAGCCCGGGACAGTACAATCAGCCCCAGCATTTT; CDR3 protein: CASSPGQYNQPQHF
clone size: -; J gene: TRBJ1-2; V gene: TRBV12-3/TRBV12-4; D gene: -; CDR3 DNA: TGTGCCAGCAGTTTAGCTATGACATTTTTCACCTTC; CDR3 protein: CASSLAMTFFTF
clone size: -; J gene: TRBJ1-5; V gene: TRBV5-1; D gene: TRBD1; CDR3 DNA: TGCGCCAGCAGCCCGCAATCGACAGGGGTTAGCAATCAGCCCCAGCATTTT; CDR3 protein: CASSPQSTGVSNQPQHF
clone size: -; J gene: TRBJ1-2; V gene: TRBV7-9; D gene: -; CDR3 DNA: TGTGCCAGCAGCCCCGGGGAGGTGATTCGGGGCTACACCTTC; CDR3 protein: CASSPGEVIRGYTF
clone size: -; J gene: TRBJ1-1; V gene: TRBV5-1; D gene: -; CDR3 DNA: TGCGCCAGCAGTCCGGAGGTCACTGACCCTCTAAAGTGGACTGAAGCTTTCTTT; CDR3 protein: CASSPEVTDPLKWTEAFF
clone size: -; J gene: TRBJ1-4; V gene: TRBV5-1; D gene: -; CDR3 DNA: TGCGCCAGCAGCTTCTCCGGTCTGTTAAATGAAAAACTGTTTTTT; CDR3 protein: CASSFSGLLNEKLFF
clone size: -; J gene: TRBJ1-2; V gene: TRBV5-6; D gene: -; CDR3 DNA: TGTGCCAGCAGCTTCCCGCAGGGCTCAGACACCTTC; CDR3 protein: CASSFPQGSDTF
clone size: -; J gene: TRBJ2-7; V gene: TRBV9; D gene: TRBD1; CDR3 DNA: TGTGCCAGCAGCGTAGGGACAGGCTTTCGCTACGAGCAGTACTTC; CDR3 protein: CASSVGTGFRYEQYF
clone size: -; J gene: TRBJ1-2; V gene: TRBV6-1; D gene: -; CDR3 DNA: TGTGCCAGCAGTGAAGTGGGGCAGGGCAGGGGCTACACCTTC; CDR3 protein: CASSEVGQGRGYTF
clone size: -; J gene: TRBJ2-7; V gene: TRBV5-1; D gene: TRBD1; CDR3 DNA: TGCGCCAGCAGCTTAACCGGGACAGGGGGCATCGAGCAGTACTTC; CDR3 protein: CASSLTGTGGIEQYF
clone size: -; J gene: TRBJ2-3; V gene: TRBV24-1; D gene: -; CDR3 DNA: TGTGCCACCAGTGATTCCTACAGAACAGATACGCAGTATTTT; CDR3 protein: CATSDSYRTDTQYF
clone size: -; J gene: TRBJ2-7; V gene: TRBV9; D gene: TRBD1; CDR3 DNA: TGTGCCAGCAGCGGGGGACAGGGGCCCTACGAGCAGTACTTC; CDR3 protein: CASSGGQGPYEQYF
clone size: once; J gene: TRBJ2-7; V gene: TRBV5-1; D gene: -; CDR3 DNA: TGCGCCAGCTGGGAGGGGGGCGGATTGTACGAGCAGTACTTC; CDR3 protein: CASWEGGGLYEQYF
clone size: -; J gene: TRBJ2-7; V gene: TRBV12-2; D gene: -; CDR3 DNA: TGTGCAAGTCCCTTACTACCCGACAGGCTTTCCTACGAGCAGTACTTC; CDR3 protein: CASPLLPDRLSYEQYF
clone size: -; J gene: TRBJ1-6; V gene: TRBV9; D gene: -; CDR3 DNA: TGTGCCAGCAGCGTAGGGATGGGCCCAAGCTCCTATAATTCACCCCTCCACTTT; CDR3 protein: CASSVGMGPSSYNSPLHF
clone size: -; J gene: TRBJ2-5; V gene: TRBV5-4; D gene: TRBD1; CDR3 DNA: TGTGCCAGCAGCTTTGACAGGGGCCAAGAGACCCAGTACTTC; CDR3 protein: CASSFDRGQETQYF
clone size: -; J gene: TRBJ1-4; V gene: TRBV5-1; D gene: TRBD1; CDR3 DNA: TGCGCCAGCAGAGGGGGCGCGCGTGAAAAACTGTTTTTT; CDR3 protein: CASRGGAREKLFF
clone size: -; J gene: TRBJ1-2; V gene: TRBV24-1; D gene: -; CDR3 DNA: TGTGCCACCAGTGATTTTAACAGGGCACATAACTATGGCTACACCTTC; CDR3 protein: CATSDFNRAHNYGYTF
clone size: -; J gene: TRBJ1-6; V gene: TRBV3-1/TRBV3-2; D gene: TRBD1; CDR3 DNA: TGTGCCAGCGGGCCCCTCGACAGGGGTTCACCCCTCCACTTT; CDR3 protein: CASGPLDRGSPLHF
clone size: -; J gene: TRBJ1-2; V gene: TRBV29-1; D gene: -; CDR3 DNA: TGCAGCGTAGTAGACAGCGTTTATGGCTACACCTTC; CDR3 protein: CSVVDSVYGYTF
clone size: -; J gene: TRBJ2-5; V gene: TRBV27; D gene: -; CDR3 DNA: TGTGCCAGCAGCCTTTTGACAGGGAGGGAGACCCAGTACTTC; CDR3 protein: CASSLLTGRETQYF
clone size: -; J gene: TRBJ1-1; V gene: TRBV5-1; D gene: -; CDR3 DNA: TGCGCCAGCAGCTGGCACCGGGGGAACGCTGAAGCTTTCTTT; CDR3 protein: CASSWHRGNAEAFF
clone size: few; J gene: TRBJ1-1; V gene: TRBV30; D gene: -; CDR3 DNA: TGTGCCTGGAGTGTTGAACAACAGAAAGAAGCTTTCTTT; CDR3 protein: CAWSVEQQKEAFF
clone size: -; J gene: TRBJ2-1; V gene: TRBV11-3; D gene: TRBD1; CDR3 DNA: TGTGCCAGCAGCCCATGGACGGGACAGGGGTACAATGAGCAGTTCTTC; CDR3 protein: CASSPWTGQGYNEQFF
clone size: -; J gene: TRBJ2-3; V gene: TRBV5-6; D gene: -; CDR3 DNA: TGTGCCAGCAGCTACTTCACAGATACGCAGTATTTT; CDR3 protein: CASSYFTDTQYF
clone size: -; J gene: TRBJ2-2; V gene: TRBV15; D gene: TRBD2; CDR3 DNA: TGTGCCACCAGCAGAGATGTACTAGCGGGGGCCGCCGGGGAGCTGTTTTTT; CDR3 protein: CATSRDVLAGAAGELFF
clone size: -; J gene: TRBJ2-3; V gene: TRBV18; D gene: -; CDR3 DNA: TGTGCCAGCTCACCTAGCGACAACACAGATACGCAGTATTTT; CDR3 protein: CASSPSDNTDTQYF
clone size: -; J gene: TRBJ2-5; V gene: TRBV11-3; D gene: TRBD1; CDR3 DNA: TGTGCCAGCAGCCATCGACAGGGTGCAGCGGAGACCCAGTACTTC; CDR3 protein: CASSHRQGAAETQYF
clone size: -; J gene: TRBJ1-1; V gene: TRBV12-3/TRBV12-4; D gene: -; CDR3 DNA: TGTGCCATTTCGATGGGCCCGAACACTGAAGCTTTCTTT; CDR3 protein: CAISMGPNTEAFF
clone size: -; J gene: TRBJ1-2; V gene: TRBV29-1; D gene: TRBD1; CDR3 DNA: TGCAGCGTTGAACAATATTGGGGACAGGGGCCCTACTATGGCTACACCTTC; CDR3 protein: CSVEQYWGQGPYYGYTF
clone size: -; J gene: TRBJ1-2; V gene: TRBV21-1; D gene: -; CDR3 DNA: TGTGCCAGCACTCCAGGCCGGAACTATGGCTACACCTTC; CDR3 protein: CASTPGRNYGYTF
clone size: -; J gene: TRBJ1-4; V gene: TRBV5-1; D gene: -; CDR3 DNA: TGCGCCAGCAGCTTGACAGGGCTGAATGAAAAACTGTTTTTT; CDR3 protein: CASSLTGLNEKLFF
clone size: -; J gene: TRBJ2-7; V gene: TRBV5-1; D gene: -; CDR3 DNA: TGCGCCAGCAGCGAAGATCCAGGGGTCTACTACGAGCAGTACTTC; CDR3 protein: CASSEDPGVYYEQYF
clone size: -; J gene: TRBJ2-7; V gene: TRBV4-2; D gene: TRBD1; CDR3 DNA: TGTGCCAGCAGCTTGGGAATTGGGGACAGCTCCTACGAGCAGTACTTC; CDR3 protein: CASSLGIGDSSYEQYF
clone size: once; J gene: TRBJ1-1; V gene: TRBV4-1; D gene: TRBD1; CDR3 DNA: TGCGCCAGCAGCCTACAGGGGGCGCGAACTGAAGCTTTCTTT; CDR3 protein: CASSLQGARTEAFF
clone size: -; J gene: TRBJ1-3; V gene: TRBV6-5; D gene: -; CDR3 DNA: TGTGCCAGCAGGGAGCACTCTGGAAACACCATATATTTT; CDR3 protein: CASREHSGNTIYF
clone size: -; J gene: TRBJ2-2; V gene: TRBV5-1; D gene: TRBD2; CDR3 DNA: TGCGCCAGCCGGCTTACCCCACGACTAGCGGGGGAGACCGGGGAGCTGTTTTTT; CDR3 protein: CASRLTPRLAGETGELFF
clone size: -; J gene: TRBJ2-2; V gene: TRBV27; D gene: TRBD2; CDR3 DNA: TGTGCCAGCAGTCCGCTAACTAGCGGTTACACCGGGGAGCTGTTTTTT; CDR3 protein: CASSPLTSGYTGELFF
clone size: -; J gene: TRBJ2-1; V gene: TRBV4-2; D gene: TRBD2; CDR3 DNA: TGTGCCAGCAGCCGGCGACTAGCGGGAGCAGCCTTGGGCGTGGACAATGAGCAGTTCTTC; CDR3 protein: CASSRRLAGAALGVDNEQFF
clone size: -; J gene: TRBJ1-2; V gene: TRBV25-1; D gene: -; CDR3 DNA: TGTGCCAGCAGTGAGGTGTACGGGGGTGGCTACACCTTC; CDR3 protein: CASSEVYGGGYTF
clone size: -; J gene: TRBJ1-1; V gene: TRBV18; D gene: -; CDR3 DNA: TGTGCCAGCTCACCAATTCCGGGGGGGCTTACGAACACTGAAGCTTTCTTT; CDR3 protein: CASSPIPGGLTNTEAFF
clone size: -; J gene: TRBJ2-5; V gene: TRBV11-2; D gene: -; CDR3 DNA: TGTGCCAGCAGCGCTGGCCACCAAGAGACCCAGTACTTC; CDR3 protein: CASSAGHQETQYF
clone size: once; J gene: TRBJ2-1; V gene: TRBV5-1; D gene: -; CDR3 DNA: TGCGCCAGCGGACACGATAACAATGAGCAGTTCTTC; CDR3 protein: CASGHDNNEQFF
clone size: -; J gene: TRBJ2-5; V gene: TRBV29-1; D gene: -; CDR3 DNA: TGCAGCGTTGTCGGGAAAGAGACCCAGTACTTC; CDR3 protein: CSVVGKETQYF
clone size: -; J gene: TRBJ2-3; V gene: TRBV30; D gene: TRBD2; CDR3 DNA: TGTGCCTGGTCCCTAGCGGGGGGCACAGATACGCAGTATTTT; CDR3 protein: CAWSLAGGTDTQYF
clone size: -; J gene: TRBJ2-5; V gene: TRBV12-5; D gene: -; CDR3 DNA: TGTGCTAGTGGTTTGATGGCGGGGGCGGAGACCCAGTACTTC; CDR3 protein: CASGLMAGAETQYF
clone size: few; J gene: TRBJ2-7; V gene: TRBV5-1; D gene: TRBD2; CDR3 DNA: TGCGCCAGCAGGTTACCGGGGGGCTACGAGCAGTACTTC; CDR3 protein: CASRLPGGYEQYF
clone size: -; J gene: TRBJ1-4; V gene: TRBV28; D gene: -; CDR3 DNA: TGTGCCAGCAGCATTATTTCGGCTAATGAAAAACTGTTTTTT; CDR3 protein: CASSIISANEKLFF
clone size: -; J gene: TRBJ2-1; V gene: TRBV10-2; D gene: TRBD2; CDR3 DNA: TGCGCCAGCAGTGAGTCGAGACGGGGGGGCAGCGGTGAGCAGTTCTTC; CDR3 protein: CASSESRRGGSGEQFF
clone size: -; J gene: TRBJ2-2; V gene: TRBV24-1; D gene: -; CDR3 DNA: TGTGCCACCAGTGGCCCCCCCGGGACTCAGGGAGCCGGGGAGCTGTTTTTT; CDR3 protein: CATSGPPGTQGAGELFF
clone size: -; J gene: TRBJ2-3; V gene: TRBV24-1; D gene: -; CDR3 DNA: TGTGCCACCAGTGATACCGAGGAGGGGTGGGTGGGCACAGATACGCAGTATTTT; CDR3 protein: CATSDTEEGWVGTDTQYF